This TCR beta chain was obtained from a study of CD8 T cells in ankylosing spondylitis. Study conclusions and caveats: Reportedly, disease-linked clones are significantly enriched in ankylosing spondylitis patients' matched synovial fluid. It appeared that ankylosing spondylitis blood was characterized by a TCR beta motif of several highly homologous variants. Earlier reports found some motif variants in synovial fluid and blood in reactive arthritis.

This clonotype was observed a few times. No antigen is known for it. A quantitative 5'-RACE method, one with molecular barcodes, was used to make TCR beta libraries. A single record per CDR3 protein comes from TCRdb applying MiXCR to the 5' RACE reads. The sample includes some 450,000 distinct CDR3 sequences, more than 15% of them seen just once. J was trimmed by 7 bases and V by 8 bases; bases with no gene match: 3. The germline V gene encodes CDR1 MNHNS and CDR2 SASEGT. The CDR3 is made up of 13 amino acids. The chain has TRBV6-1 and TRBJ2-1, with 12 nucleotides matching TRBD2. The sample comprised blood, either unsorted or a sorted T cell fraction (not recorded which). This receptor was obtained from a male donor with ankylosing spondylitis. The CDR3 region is CASSGTSGNEQFF. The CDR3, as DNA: TGTGCCAGCTCAGGGACTAGCGGGAATGAGCAGTTCTTC.